Listed below are T cell receptor beta chains from one sample, sequenced in a study of T cells in Graves' hyperthyroidism and ophthalmopathy. TCRdb fed the multiplex PCR reads into MiXCR, producing one record per CDR3 protein. The sample lists a few hundred thousand distinct CDR3 sequences; about 15% were seen once. Sequenced sample: blood. These receptors came from a woman aged 30 to 39 with Graves' hyperthyroidism. Both conserved end residues are part of each CDR3. D genes are given only for firm matches. Some rows have no size entry. The others give once, few or many, or a class for an expanded clone.

J	D	size	V	CDR3	DNA
TRBJ1-4	TRBD1	many	TRBV5-8	CASSSNRGTNEKLFF	TGTGCCAGCAGCTCGAACAGGGGAACTAATGAAAAACTGTTTTTT
TRBJ1-1	TRBD1	.	TRBV19	CASVAQGGTEAFF	TGTGCCAGTGTTGCCCAGGGGGGCACTGAAGCTTTCTTT
TRBJ1-1	.	.	TRBV12-3/TRBV12-4	CASRYRALNTEAFF	TGTGCCAGCAGATACAGGGCTTTGAACACTGAAGCTTTCTTT
TRBJ1-4	.	.	TRBV5-6	CASSLRLPAGEKLFF	TGTGCCAGCAGCTTGAGGCTCCCCGCCGGTGAAAAACTGTTTTTT
TRBJ1-2	TRBD1	.	TRBV20-1	CSARKTGGDYGYTF	TGCAGTGCTAGGAAGACAGGGGGCGACTATGGCTACACCTTC
TRBJ2-7	TRBD1	few	TRBV29-1	CSVVGQVSYEQYF	TGCAGCGTTGTCGGACAGGTGTCCTACGAGCAGTACTTC
TRBJ2-1	.	many	TRBV30	CAWSVGGPPYNEQFF	TGTGCCTGGAGTGTAGGGGGTCCTCCTTACAATGAGCAGTTCTTC
TRBJ2-1	TRBD2	few	TRBV6-1	CASSEGLAGGRNEQFF	TGTGCCAGCAGTGAAGGACTAGCGGGAGGGAGGAATGAGCAGTTCTTC
TRBJ2-5	TRBD2	many	TRBV6-1	CASSEAEGAGGDPQYF	TGTGCCAGCAGTGAAGCTGAGGGAGCGGGAGGAGACCCACAGTACTTC
TRBJ1-6	.	many	TRBV7-2	CASSLGGWSPLHF	TGTGCCAGCAGCCTTGGGGGGTGGTCACCCCTCCACTTT
TRBJ1-4	TRBD1	few	TRBV27	CASSQLPGQGNEKLFF	TGTGCCAGCAGCCAGCTACCGGGACAGGGTAATGAAAAACTGTTTTTT
TRBJ2-7	.	.	TRBV9	CASSSGGRGFYEQYF	TGTGCCAGCAGCTCTGGGGGCAGGGGCTTTTACGAGCAGTACTTC
TRBJ2-1	TRBD2	.	TRBV20-1	CSARGSGSAYNEQFF	TGCAGTGCTAGAGGTAGCGGGAGCGCCTACAATGAGCAGTTCTTC
TRBJ2-2	TRBD1	.	TRBV7-3	CASSTQTGSGELFF	TGTGCCAGCAGCACGCAGACAGGGTCTGGGGAGCTGTTTTTT
TRBJ1-1	TRBD1	.	TRBV3-1	CASSPLPGTGNTGAFF	TGTGCCAGCAGCCCACTACCCGGGACAGGGAACACTGGAGCTTTCTTT
TRBJ2-7	.	few	TRBV5-1	CASSLNTGTLEEQYF	TGCGCCAGCAGCTTAAACACCGGGACCTTAGAAGAGCAGTACTTC
TRBJ2-7	.	few	TRBV29-1	CSVGEAPYEQYF	TGCAGCGTGGGTGAAGCCCCCTACGAGCAGTACTTC
TRBJ1-1	TRBD1	few	TRBV7-9	CASSLVQGAHTEAFF	TGTGCCAGCAGCTTAGTGCAGGGGGCGCACACTGAAGCTTTCTTT
TRBJ2-3	TRBD2	.	TRBV4-1	CASSQPSAGTTDTQYF	TGCGCCAGCAGCCAACCTTCAGCGGGAACCACAGATACGCAGTATTTT
TRBJ2-1	TRBD2	.	TRBV6-5	CASSFTPGTSGSQQFF	TGTGCCAGCAGTTTTACCCCCGGGACTAGCGGATCCCAGCAGTTCTTC
TRBJ2-5	TRBD2	many	TRBV30	CAWSPGTGGETQYF	TGTGCCTGGAGTCCTGGGACCGGGGGGGAGACCCAGTACTTC
TRBJ1-3	.	many	TRBV2	CASKGAGGNTIYF	TGTGCCAGCAAGGGAGCAGGTGGAAACACCATATATTTT
TRBJ2-7	TRBD2	.	TRBV27	CASQRSSGTREYEQYF	TGTGCCAGCCAGCGTTCGAGCGGGACTAGGGAGTACGAGCAGTACTTC
TRBJ1-6	.	few	TRBV27	CASRTKQENSPLHF	TGTGCCAGCAGAACTAAACAGGAGAATTCACCCCTCCACTTT
TRBJ2-1	.	.	TRBV11-3	CASSLGPLKGEGLHNEQFF	TGTGCCAGCAGCTTAGGGCCCTTAAAGGGGGAGGGCCTCCACAATGAGCAGTTCTTC
TRBJ2-3	.	many	TRBV27	CASSHTGAQYTQYF	TGTGCCAGCAGCCATACTGGGGCACAGTATACGCAGTATTTT
TRBJ2-5	TRBD2	many	TRBV2	CASLAGLQETQYF	TGTGCCAGCCTAGCGGGCCTCCAAGAGACCCAGTACTTC
TRBJ2-7	.	few	TRBV20-1	CSARMGDRPYEQYF	TGCAGTGCTAGAATGGGAGACAGGCCCTACGAGCAGTACTTC
TRBJ2-1	.	.	TRBV10-2	CASSIGSTYNEQFF	TGCGCCAGCAGTATAGGTTCGACCTACAATGAGCAGTTCTTC
TRBJ2-7	TRBD1	few	TRBV20-1	CSARGVGTGNEQYF	TGCAGTGCTAGGGGGGTCGGGACAGGGAACGAGCAGTACTTC
TRBJ2-6	TRBD1	.	TRBV4-1	CASSQVALGQGETSGANVLTF	TGCGCCAGCAGCCAAGTGGCTCTCGGACAGGGGGAAACTTCTGGGGCCAACGTCCTGACTTTC
TRBJ1-5	.	.	TRBV19	CASSIGTGPQHF	TGTGCCAGTAGTATTGGGACGGGGCCCCAGCATTTT
TRBJ2-2	.	.	TRBV6-2/TRBV6-3	CASSTEELGELFF	TGTGCCAGCAGTACGGAGGAGTTGGGGGAGCTGTTTTTT
TRBJ2-5	.	many	TRBV27	CASSLLDGQETQYF	TGTGCCAGCAGTTTATTGGACGGACAAGAGACCCAGTACTTC
TRBJ1-4	TRBD1	.	TRBV20-1	CSAEQGAGEKLFF	TGCAGTGCTGAACAGGGGGCGGGAGAAAAACTGTTTTTT
TRBJ2-1	.	.	TRBV6-1	CASSEVPPGAISYNEQFF	TGTGCCAGCAGTGAGGTCCCCCCAGGGGCTATATCCTACAATGAGCAGTTCTTC
TRBJ2-2	.	.	TRBV9	CASSPRGGTNNPGELFF	TGTGCCAGCAGCCCACGAGGAGGCACTAATAATCCCGGGGAGCTGTTTTTT
TRBJ1-1	.	many	TRBV20-1	CSAQGGNTEAFF	TGCAGTGCTCAAGGGGGTAACACTGAAGCTTTCTTT
TRBJ2-3	TRBD1	many	TRBV30	CASTDRVSTDTQYF	TGTGCCTCCACCGACAGGGTCAGCACAGATACGCAGTATTTT
TRBJ2-1	.	many	TRBV11-2	CASSLEKIGTVLEVNEQFF	TGTGCCAGCAGCTTAGAGAAAATTGGGACTGTCCTTGAGGTCAATGAGCAGTTCTTC
TRBJ1-3	.	.	TRBV11-2	CASSLDYSPGKGNTIYF	TGTGCCAGCAGCTTAGATTATAGTCCAGGAAAAGGAAACACCATATATTTT
TRBJ2-3	.	few	TRBV19	CASEPGQATDTQYF	TGTGCCAGCGAACCGGGCCAGGCCACAGATACGCAGTATTTT
TRBJ2-1	TRBD2	few	TRBV20-1	CSARAGLAGVGYNEQFF	TGCAGTGCTAGAGCGGGACTAGCGGGAGTTGGGTACAATGAGCAGTTCTTC
TRBJ2-6	.	.	TRBV7-9	CASSFQGRRGPGANVLTF	TGTGCCAGCAGCTTCCAGGGGCGAAGGGGTCCCGGGGCCAACGTCCTGACTTTC
TRBJ2-1	TRBD2	.	TRBV28	CASSLPSGRAGNEQFF	TGTGCCAGCAGTTTACCTAGCGGGAGGGCGGGAAATGAGCAGTTCTTC
TRBJ1-2	.	.	TRBV28	CASRTGTEDYGYTF	TGTGCCAGCAGAACCGGGACGGAAGACTATGGCTACACCTTC
TRBJ1-4	.	few	TRBV25-1	CASSESAGGREKLFF	TGTGCCAGCAGTGAATCGGCGGGAGGTCGGGAAAAACTGTTTTTT